Each of the 4 T cell receptor beta chains below was sequenced from the same sample in a study of cytomegalovirus exposure and HLA in healthy donors. The PCR made use of 60 Vbeta and 13 Jbeta primers. TCRdb's copy holds only in-frame clones and misses some; the assay was immunoSEQ multiplex PCR. The sample records 200,000 or so clones, more than 65% being singletons. The sample taken for sequencing was PBMCs. The receptors shown here come from a woman younger than 45 in good health and CMV-seropositive.

The rearrangement joins TRBV4-1 to TRBJ1-2; possible D gene TRBD1, 5 bases. The CDR3 contains 17 residues. Trimming took 0 bases from V and 2 from J, leaving 16 bases between them. CDR1 and CDR2 (germline): MGHRA, YSYEKL. The CDR3, as DNA: TGCGCCAGCAGCCAAGAAAGGGGTGTAGCCCCAAACTATGGCTACACCTTC. Translated, it gives CASSQERGVAPNYGYTF.

V gene TRBV7-8 combines with J gene TRBJ2-7; 7 nucleotides match TRBD2. The CDR3 has 14 residues. V shed 1 base and J 5 bases; nucleotides not matched to a gene: 5. Germline V gene lookup returns CDR1 SGHVS and CDR2 FQNEAQ. CDR3 protein: CASSLGVLANEQYF. The CDR3 DNA reads as TGTGCCAGCAGCTTAGGGGTACTAGCGAACGAGCAGTACTTC.

V gene TRBV19 combines with J gene TRBJ1-1; no firm D call. CDR3 size: 14 residues. V was trimmed by 5 bases and J by 1 base, leaving 11 bases between them. Germline-derived CDR1 and CDR2 are LNHDA and SQIVND (reference sequence). The CDR3 DNA follows: TGTGCCAGTAGTTTACGGGTGGCGAACACTGAAGCTTTCTTT. It specifies CASSLRVANTEAFF.

This clone appeared a few times. This chain links TRBV4-3 with TRBJ1-6, with D hard to call. The CDR3 spans 14 residues. Germline loops: CDR1 LGHNA, CDR2 YSLEER. The V end was cut by 0 bases, the J end by 9 bases, with 9 bases between. The DNA for the CDR3 is TGCGCCAGCAGCCAAGAGTCCCGAGGTTCACCCCTCCACTTT. It is translated as CASSQESRGSPLHF.